This record concerns one T cell receptor beta chain sequence. Its specificity is unknown. CDR1 is SGDLS and CDR2 is YYNGEE in the germline V gene. The V end was cut by 3 bases, the J end by 2 bases, with 14 bases between. The CDR3 is 15 residues long. This sample was taken from a study of T cell responses to AZD1222 COVID-19 vaccine. General study findings and limits: Donor demographics were predominantly white British with a female majority; clonal diversity may be underestimated. Unmutated variant regions are reportedly the target of nearly half of TCRs that are spike-specific. Dominant at 160-218 and 743-854, vaccine-associated CD4 TCRs also spanned spike.

Produced via immunoSEQ multiplex PCR; TCRdb's table is partial and in-frame only. Among some 150,000 clones listed, 80% to 90% were seen once. This chain links TRBV9 with TRBJ1-2; D might be TRBD1 (6 bases). Sample: peripheral blood, taken 28 days after the second dose of the MenACWY control vaccine. The TCR sequence derives from an adult who received the MenACWY meningococcal vaccine as a control. The CDR3 DNA follows: TGTGCCAGCAGCGCCACTGGGGGCAGAAACTATGGCTACACCTTC. It is translated as CASSATGGRNYGYTF.